This TCR beta chain derives from a study of identical twins. General study findings and limits: Some out-of-frame alpha sequences were shared by twins, and these showed excess low generation probability. Twin sharing of out-of-frame TCR alpha was underestimated by models in monozygotic pairs.

This clonotype was counted many times. Its cognate antigen is unknown. TCRdb itself ran the 5' RACE reads through MiXCR, one entry per CDR3 protein. The table lists approximately 590,000 distinct CDR3 sequences, nearly 10% of them singletons. This CDR3 contains 17 residues. The germline V and J ends were trimmed by 0 bases and 2 bases, with 14 bases remaining between them. Germline V gives CDR1 LGHNA, CDR2 YSLEER. These same data were also listed under a study on yellow fever vaccine responses in identical twins.

The sample consisted of PBMCs. The chain is built from TRBV4-3 and TRBJ1-3; D is possibly TRBD1 (5 bases). The sequence was collected from a woman aged 18-29 years in good health. CDR3 region: CASSQDLPGLTGNTIYF. In DNA form, the CDR3 reads TGCGCCAGCAGCCAAGATCTGCCAGGGCTCACTGGAAACACCATATATTTT.